This T cell receptor beta chain was identified in a study of post-analysis software for immune sequencing data. Overall study results and limits: Several TRBV segments (TRBV5-6, TRBV5-1 and TRBV20-1 among them) occurred more frequently in patients than in controls.

Turning to this clonotype: What it recognizes is unknown.

TCR beta cDNA libraries included unique molecular identifiers. TCRdb itself ran the PCR reads through MiXCR, one entry per CDR3 protein. The sample lists roughly 580,000 distinct CDR3 sequences; roughly two fifths were seen once. CDR1 is SGDLS, CDR2 YYNGEE, per germline. Deletions cut 3 bases from V and 5 bases from J, with 14 bases between. The CDR3 sequence is 14 residues long. Sequencing used blood. This TCR was sampled from a girl between 5 and 17 years old with multiple sclerosis. The V call is TRBV9, the J call TRBJ2-5, with D perhaps TRBD1 or TRBD2 (5 bases each). CDR3 sequence (DNA): TGTGCCAGCAGCGAGGATCAGGGACCTGAGACCCAGTACTTC. This translates into CASSEDQGPETQYF. Full variable domain (rest looked up from reference TRBV9 and TRBJ2-5): DSGVTQTPKHLITATGQRVTLRCSPRSGDLSVYWYQQSLDQGLQFLIQYYNGEERAKGNILERFSAQQFPDLHSELNLSSLELGDSALYFCASSEDQGPETQYFGPGTRLLVL.